This T cell receptor (beta chain) was retrieved from a study of shared clonotypes between healthy human individuals. All participating donors were Caucasian adults from Nashville, Tennessee. The CDR3 runs to 13 residues. Germline V gene lookup returns CDR1 GTSNPN and CDR2 SVGIG (reference sequence). V lost 8 bases to trimming and J lost 9 bases, with 17 bases between them. Concerning this clone itself: Its antigen remains unknown.

Regarding the study as a whole: Estimated richness was generally greater in naive than memory subsets. When compared with the clonotypes that were shared by all four sorted-subset donors, the non-shared clonotypes turned out to have lower generation probabilities.

In the sorted-subset replicate PCRs, 200 ng DNA, 25,000 to 30,000 T cell genomes, was used. Assay used: immunoSEQ multiplex PCR; TCRdb lists only in-frame clones, some missing. The sample consists of some 1,100,000 clones, around 78% of them appearing once. The V gene is TRBV30, the J gene TRBJ1-6; maybe TRBD1 (6 bases). The sequence was obtained from a man aged 18-30 years in good health. Some clones in this sample may be carry-over from other donors' samples. Material: memory CD4+ T cells from PBMCs. Subset meaning: CD45RA-negative fraction. CDR3 loop: CAHQQGWGSPLHF. CDR3 nucleotides: TGTGCCCATCAACAGGGTTGGGGTTCACCCCTCCACTTT. Supplemented by reference TRBV30 and TRBJ1-6, the full variable domain reads SQTIHQWPATLVQPVGSPLSLECTVEGTSNPNLYWYRQAAGRGLQLLFYSVGIGQISSEVPQNLSASRPQDRQFILSSKKLLLSDSGFYLCAHQQGWGSPLHFGNGTRLTVT.